The 32 T cell receptor beta chains reported below all come from one sample, sequenced in a study of tumor-infiltrating lymphocytes in primary liver carcinoma. A primer in the constant region served to generate TCR beta cDNA from 450 to 600 ng of total RNA. Modified slightly, ARM-PCR produced TCR beta libraries over three nested multiplex PCR rounds. Forward primers for TRBV1-TRBV30 and a C-beta reverse primer served the first two PCR rounds, at around 11 cycles each. TCRdb reprocessed the multiplex PCR reads via MiXCR and lists one record per CDR3 protein. The data hold 330,000 or so distinct CDR3 sequences, with around three fifths observed a single time. RNA was extracted from whole blood without cell sorting, alongside germline DNA. The sample comprised peripheral blood. The source is a man in his forties or fifties with primary liver carcinoma and hepatitis B virus infection.

With respect to this clonotype: A much more abundant neighbour one base away suggests this may be a read error. The chain recombines TRBV4-2 with TRBJ2-3, with D tentatively TRBD2 (6 bases). Germline V gene lookup returns CDR1 LGHNA and CDR2 YNFKEQ. The CDR3 runs to 15 residues. DNA for the CDR3: TGTGCCATCAGCCGAACCGGGACTAGCACAGATACGCAGTATTTT. It codes for CAISRTGTSTDTQYF.

Regarding this clonotype: Sequence at one end of the junction differs from germline and may be a read error. The rearrangement uses TRBV12-3 or TRBV12-4 and TRBJ1-3, with D possibly being TRBD1 (6 bases). This CDR3 comprises 18 residues. CDR3 DNA sequence: TGTGCCGGCAGTTCGCCTCGGACAGCACTGGACTCTGGAAACACCATATATTTT. Its translation: CAGSSPRTALDSGNTIYF.

The gene calls are TRBV28 and TRBJ1-5, with D tentatively TRBD1 (5 bases). The V end lost 11 bases, the J end lost 2 bases, and 13 bases lay between the germline ends. There are 13 residues in the CDR3. From germline, CDR1 is MDHEN and CDR2 SYDVKM. The CDR3 reads CAGGGGGNQPQHF. The DNA of the CDR3 is TGTGCCGGGGGGGGAGGGGGCAATCAGCCCCAGCATTTT. The full variable domain, rest sourced from reference TRBV28 and TRBJ1-5, is DVKVTQSSRYLVKRTGEKVFLECVQDMDHENMFWYRQDPGLGLRLIYFSYDVKMKEKGDIPEGYSVSREKKERFSLILESASTNQTSMYLCAGGGGGNQPQHFGDGTRLSIL.

In the case of this clonotype: Germline and junction disagree at one end, which may indicate a read error. The chain has TRBV6-1 and TRBJ2-7; TRBD1 aligns across 12 bases. Germline V gene sequence: CDR1 MNHNS, CDR2 SASEGT. This CDR3 is built from 14 residues. CDR3: CASRLGQGAYEQCF. In DNA, the CDR3 is TGTGCCAGCCGTTTGGGACAGGGGGCTTACGAGCAGTGCTTC.

To note about this clonotype: A much larger clone differs by one base, so this may be a read error. The chain combines TRBV6-6 with TRBJ2-7; D might be TRBD1 (5 bases). CDR1 is MNHNY, CDR2 SVGAGI, per germline (reference sequence). The CDR3 has 12 residues. CDR3 region: CASSAGNYEEYF. In DNA form, the CDR3 reads TGTGCCAGCAGCGCAGGGAACTACGAGGAGTACTTC.

This clonotype was detected many times. The J gene is TRBJ2-1, the V gene TRBV10-3; a possible D gene is TRBD2 (5 bases). CDR3 length equals 11 residues. Trimming cost V 4 bases and J 13 bases, with 11 bases left between them. Germline assignment: CDR1 ENHRY and CDR2 SYGVKD. The DNA of the CDR3 is TGTGCCATCAGTGCACACGGGGATCAGTTCTTC. This codes for CAISAHGDQFF.

A remark on this clonotype: A much larger clone lies one base from this, so it may be a read error. V usage is TRBV7-9 and J usage is TRBJ2-2; no reliable D call. Per the germline V gene, CDR1 is SEHNR and CDR2 is FQNEAQ (reference sequence). The CDR3 consists of 13 residues. The CDR3 reads CASCFDYTGELFF. The CDR3 nucleotides are TGTGCCAGCTGCTTTGACTACACCGGGGAGCTGTTTTTT.

Concerning this clonotype itself: Mismatch with germline at one junction end may stem from a read error. This rearrangement joins TRBV4-3 to TRBJ2-1, with 11 positions matching TRBD2. The V gene's germline CDR1 is LGHNA and CDR2 YSLEER. The CDR3 length is 18 residues. The CDR3 region has the DNA TGCGCCAGCAGCCAAGACCCCAAGCTAGCGGGAGGATACAAAGAGCAGTTCTTC. It specifies CASSQDPKLAGGYKEQFF.

For this clonotype: Likely a read error: the CDR3 ends without its conserved phenylalanine or tryptophan. The J gene is TRBJ2-2, the V gene TRBV6-2 or TRBV6-3; D possibly corresponds to TRBD1 (6 bases). Trimming removed 0 bases from V and 7 bases from J, with 18 bases in between. Germline loops: CDR1 MNHEY, CDR2 SVGEGT. This CDR3 contains 17 residues. CDR3 amino acids: CASSYSHRVNVLGELFS. CDR3 nucleotide sequence: TGTGCCAGCAGTTACTCCCACAGGGTTAATGTCCTCGGGGAGCTGTTTTCT.

The chain combines TRBV28 with TRBJ2-7; 11 nucleotides match TRBD2. J was trimmed by 3 bases and V by 6 bases; bases with no gene match: 4. Per the germline V gene, CDR1 is MDHEN and CDR2 is SYDVKM. The CDR3 totals 14 residues. For the CDR3, the DNA is TGTGCCAGCAGACGAGGGACTAGCGGCTACGAGCAGTACTTC. Translation gives CASRRGTSGYEQYF.

A remark on this clonotype: The junction differs from germline at one of its ends, possibly a read error. The chain joins TRBV5-1 to TRBJ1-6; TRBD1 is a possible D gene (6 bases). The germline CDR1 and CDR2 sequences are SGHRS and YFSETQ. The CDR3 extends over 16 amino acids. CDR3 coding DNA: TGCGTCAGCAGCCCGGGAACAGGGACCTATAATTCACCCCTCCACTTT. Protein: CVSSPGTGTYNSPLHF. Complete variable domain (other parts from reference TRBV5-1 and TRBJ1-6): KAGVTQTPRYLIKTRGQQVTLSCSPISGHRSVSWYQQTPGQGLQFLFEYFSETQRNKGNFPGRFSGRQFSNSRSEMNVSTLELGDSALYLCVSSPGTGTYNSPLHFGNGTRLTVT.

To note about this clonotype: This may be a read error, as it is one base from a much larger clone. Likely a read error: the CDR3 ends without its conserved phenylalanine or tryptophan. The CDR3 DNA follows: TGTGCCAGCAGTCCCACTACGGATCAGCCCCAGCATTAT. Translation: CASSPTTDQPQHY. This chain connects TRBV12-3 or TRBV12-4 to TRBJ1-5; D is undetermined. V lost 5 bases and J lost 5, with 10 bases in between. This CDR3 spans 13 amino acids.

The chain links TRBV5-1 to TRBJ2-3; possibly TRBD2 for D (6 bases). Trimming took 3 bases from V and 4 from J, leaving 15 bases between them. Germline lookup yields CDR1 SGHRS and CDR2 YFSETQ. The CDR3 has 15 residues. CDR3 bases: TGCGCCAGCAGCTATACCGGGACTCAACCAGATACGCAGTATTTT. Translating gives CASSYTGTQPDTQYF.

This chain uses TRBV30 with TRBJ2-1; perhaps D is TRBD1 or TRBD2 (5 bases each). The germline gives CDR1 GTSNPN, CDR2 SVGIG (reference sequence). This CDR3 contains 16 residues. Trimming removed 3 bases from V and 10 bases from J, with 25 bases in between. The CDR3 region is CAWSPGRYGAYGEQFF. The CDR3 nucleotides are TGTGCCTGGAGCCCGGGACGGTACGGGGCGTACGGGGAGCAGTTCTTC.

This clonotype has a count of ten or more. This chain uses TRBV6-1 with TRBJ2-1; D gene ambiguous. The CDR3 is made up of 16 amino acids. The V gene's germline CDR1 is MNHNS and CDR2 SASEGT. Trimming shortened V by 5 bases and J by 1 base, and 15 bases separated the two germline ends. This CDR3 reads CASSPAGPGSYNEQFF. DNA of the CDR3: TGTGCCAGCAGTCCGGCCGGGCCTGGGTCCTACAATGAGCAGTTCTTC.

A word on this clonotype: One end of the junction fails to match germline, which may point to a read error. The chain has TRBV7-9 and TRBJ2-7; D is undetermined. Germline assignment: CDR1 SEHNR and CDR2 FQNEAQ (reference sequence). The CDR3 has 16 amino acids. The CDR3: CVSSAINAGLAYEQYF. As DNA, the CDR3 is TGTGTCAGCAGCGCTATAAATGCAGGCTTAGCCTACGAGCAGTACTTC.

On this clonotype: Mismatch with germline at one junction end may stem from a read error. The chain carries TRBV5-4 and TRBJ1-4; tentative D call: TRBD1 (5 bases). This CDR3 contains 16 residues. From germline, CDR1 is SGHNT and CDR2 YYREEE (reference sequence). DNA for the CDR3: TGTGCCAGCAGCTTGAATCCCACAGGTGGTAATGGAAAACTGTTTTTT. This codes for CASSLNPTGGNGKLFF.

On this clonotype itself: The CDR3 end shows no conserved phenylalanine or tryptophan, and so a read error is likely. The chain links TRBV10-1 to TRBJ2-7, with D tentatively TRBD2 (6 bases). From germline, CDR1 is WNHNN and CDR2 SYGVQD (reference sequence). Deletions cut 1 base from V and 9 bases from J, with 19 bases between. The CDR3 totals 15 residues. The CDR3 nucleotides read TGCGCCAGCAGTGAGTTCAGTAGCGGTCCGTTCGTGCAGTACTCC. Its translation: CASSEFSSGPFVQYS.

As for this clonotype: Given a much more abundant clone one base away, this may be a read error. The chain carries TRBV6-2 or TRBV6-3 and TRBJ1-1; TRBD1 matches at 7 bases. Germline V CDR1 and CDR2: MNHEY, SVGEGT. The CDR3 contains 16 residues. J gave up 2 bases and V 6 bases, and 12 bases lay outside the gene matches. CDR3 sequence reads: CASRPGGTEKNTEAFF. The CDR3 nucleotides read TGTGCCAGCAGACCTGGAGGGACAGAAAAAAACACTGAAGCTTTCTTT.

The chain carries TRBV28 and TRBJ1-1; D not resolved. Between the trimmed V and J ends, which lost 6 bases and 5 bases, there was a span of 13 bases. From germline, CDR1 is MDHEN and CDR2 SYDVKM. The CDR3 sequence is 13 residues long. The CDR3: CASRLGVGTEAFF. CDR3 bases: TGTGCCAGCAGGCTTGGCGTCGGGACTGAAGCTTTCTTT.

The chain couples TRBV28 to TRBJ2-7; 8 positions match TRBD1. The CDR3 loop spans 18 amino acids. The V gene's germline CDR1 is MDHEN and CDR2 SYDVKM. Losses at the gene ends were 3 bases for V and 0 bases for J; bases not matched to a gene: 13. For the CDR3, the DNA is TGTGCCAGCAGTTTTCCCTACTTGACAGGGGACGGCTCCTACGAGCAGTACTTC. Translating gives CASSFPYLTGDGSYEQYF.

This clonotype was counted many times. The rearrangement links TRBV12-3 or TRBV12-4 to TRBJ1-4; 10 bases are shared with TRBD1. Unmatched junction bases numbered 3, after V lost 3 bases and J lost 8 bases. The CDR3 contains 14 residues. The CDR3 DNA reads as TGTGCCAGCAGTTTCGGGACAGGGGAAGAAAAACTGTTTTTT. It encodes CASSFGTGEEKLFF.

Notes on this clonotype: One end of the junction does not line up with germline, which may come from a read error. The genes are TRBV6-2 or TRBV6-3 and TRBJ2-2, with TRBD2 matching 7 bases. CDR1 MNHEY and CDR2 SVGEGT come from the germline V gene. This CDR3 comprises 16 residues. Written as DNA, the CDR3 is TGTGCCAGCAGTAGGAGCGGGACTGAGAACACCGGGGAGCTGTTTTTC. It translates to CASSRSGTENTGELFF.

This clonotype was recorded once. Without the conserved terminal phenylalanine or tryptophan, this CDR3 likely stems from a read error. The chain joins TRBV30 to TRBJ2-2; D might be TRBD2 (5 bases). The germline gives CDR1 GTSNPN, CDR2 SVGIG (reference sequence). This CDR3 spans 16 amino acids. CDR3 in DNA: TGTGCCCGGAGTGGGAGAAAAAACAAGAACACCGGGGAGCTGTTTTCT. It yields the protein CARSGRKNKNTGELFS.

The count of this clonotype is one. One junction end disagrees with the germline gene, perhaps due to a read error. The chain combines TRBV6-5 with TRBJ2-1; 9 bases map to TRBD2. The germline V gene encodes CDR1 MNHEY and CDR2 SVGAGI. CDR3 size: 17 residues. This CDR3 is CASSYSYSGSPYNEQFF. The CDR3 DNA follows: TGTGCCAGCAGTTACTCGTATAGCGGGAGCCCCTACAATGAGCAGTTTTTC.

Concerning this clonotype itself: A clone one base away is much larger, so this may be a read error. CDR3 sequence (DNA): TGCAGCGCTGTGGGGCTAGGCTTGGTAGGACTAGTCTACGAGCAGTACTTC. This sequence encodes CSAVGLGLVGLVYEQYF. J is TRBJ2-7 and V is TRBV29-1; 7 bases are shared with TRBD2. This CDR3 contains 17 residues. The ends lost 7 bases at V and 3 bases at J; junction bases unmatched: 21. Germline V gene sequence: CDR1 SQVTM, CDR2 ANQGSEA.

As for this clonotype: Given a much more abundant clone one base away, this may be a read error. V and J are TRBV5-1 and TRBJ1-5, with D possibly TRBD1 on 5 matching bases. Germline V gives CDR1 SGHRS, CDR2 YFSETQ. This CDR3 region has 13 residues. CDR3 nucleotide sequence: TGCGCCAGCAGCTTGGAGGGGCTCCAGCCCCCGCATTTT. It is translated as CASSLEGLQPPHF.

This clonotype has a count of ten or more. The rearrangement links TRBV11-2 to TRBJ2-1; 7 bases match TRBD2. Germline assignment: CDR1 SGHAT and CDR2 FQNNGV. V was clipped by 5 bases and J by 2 bases; unmatched bases: 9. The CDR3 is 16 residues long. The CDR3 region has the DNA TGTGCCAGCAGCCCCCGAAGTAGCGGGCCCTACAATGAGCAGTTCTTC. Protein sequence: CASSPRSSGPYNEQFF.

The CDR3 region is CASSGVWQGTYEQYF. In nucleotides, the CDR3 is TGTGCCAGCAGTGGTGTCTGGCAGGGGACCTACGAGCAGTACTTC. The chain links TRBV28 to TRBJ2-7; possibly TRBD1 for D (6 bases). The CDR3 consists of 15 residues. Germline CDR1 reads MDHEN; CDR2 reads SYDVKM. The V and J ends lost 5 bases and 2 bases respectively, with 16 bases between them.

This clonotype showed up just once. Mismatch with germline at one junction end may stem from a read error. The chain links TRBV5-1 to TRBJ2-7; 8 bases agree with TRBD2. The CDR3 contains 15 residues. Looked up from germline, CDR1 is SGHRS and CDR2 is YFSETQ. Here the CDR3 reads CASSPGGHPTYQQYF. The CDR3 nucleotides are TGCGCCAGCAGCCCGGGAGGGCACCCGACCTACCAGCAGTACTTC.

Of note for this clonotype: A much larger clone differs by one base, so this may be a read error. This sequence joins TRBV6-6 and TRBJ1-2; no clear D gene. CDR1 and CDR2 (germline): MNHNY, SVGAGI (reference sequence). The CDR3 sequence is 14 residues long. CDR3 amino acids: CASSYAETNYGYIF. CDR3 bases: TGTGCCAGCAGTTACGCAGAGACTAACTATGGCTACATCTTC.

Note on this clonotype: A much larger clone differs by one base, so this may be a read error. The V and J genes are TRBV6-6 and TRBJ2-3; TRBD2 matches 7 bases. The CDR3 has 15 amino acids. Germline V gene lookup returns CDR1 MNHNY and CDR2 SVGAGI (reference sequence). The CDR3 nucleotides read TGTACCAGCAGTTACTATAGCGGGAGCACAGATACGCAGTATTTT. Residues: CTSSYYSGSTDTQYF.